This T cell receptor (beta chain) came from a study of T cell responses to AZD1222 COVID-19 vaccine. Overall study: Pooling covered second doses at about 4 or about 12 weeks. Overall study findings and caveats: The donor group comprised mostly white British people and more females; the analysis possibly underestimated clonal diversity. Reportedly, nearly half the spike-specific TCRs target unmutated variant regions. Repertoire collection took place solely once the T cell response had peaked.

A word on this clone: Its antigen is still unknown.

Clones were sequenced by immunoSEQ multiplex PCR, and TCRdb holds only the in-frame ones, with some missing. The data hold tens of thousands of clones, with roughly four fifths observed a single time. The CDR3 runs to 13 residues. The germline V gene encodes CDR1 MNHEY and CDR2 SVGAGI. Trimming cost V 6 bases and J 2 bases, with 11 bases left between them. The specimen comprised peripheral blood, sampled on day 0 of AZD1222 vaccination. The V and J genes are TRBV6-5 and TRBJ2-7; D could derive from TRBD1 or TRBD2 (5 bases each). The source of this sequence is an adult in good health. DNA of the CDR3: TGTGCCAGCAGGCCGGGACCCCCCTACGAGCAGTACTTC. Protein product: CASRPGPPYEQYF.